These 31 T cell receptor beta chains were sequenced from one sample in a study of cytomegalovirus exposure and HLA in healthy donors. Primers included in the PCR were 60 Vbeta and 13 Jbeta primers. Profiled with immunoSEQ multiplex PCR; TCRdb holds only in-frame clones, not every one. The sample contains around 200,000 clones, over 75% of which appear only once. Sequencing was done on a sample of PBMCs. These receptors came from a female donor in good health and CMV-seronegative.

The chain is built from TRBV28 and TRBJ2-1; 9 bases fit TRBD1. This CDR3 spans 17 amino acids. Germline lookup yields CDR1 MDHEN and CDR2 SYDVKM. Losses at the gene ends were 1 base for V and 0 bases for J; bases not matched to a gene: 4. This chain's CDR3 is CASSLLTGGYSYNEQFF. In nucleotides, the CDR3 is TGTGCCAGCAGTTTATTGACAGGGGGATACTCCTACAATGAGCAGTTCTTC.

V and J are TRBV9 and TRBJ2-1; 11 bases agree with TRBD2. The V gene's germline CDR1 is SGDLS and CDR2 YYNGEE. The CDR3 extends over 16 amino acids. Germline trimming cut 6 bases from V and 0 bases from J; bases unmatched to any gene: 5. This CDR3 is CASTPSGRTSYNEQFF. CDR3 DNA sequence: TGTGCCAGCACCCCTAGCGGGAGGACCTCCTACAATGAGCAGTTCTTC.

The chain combines TRBV7-2 with TRBJ2-1; 9 nucleotides line up with TRBD2. This CDR3 spans 17 amino acids. Germline V CDR1 and CDR2: SGHTA, FQGNSA. The V gene end was trimmed by 5 bases and the J gene end by 7 bases; junction bases not matched to a gene: 15. CDR3 nucleotide sequence: TGTGCCAGCAGCCTTAGCGGGGGATCCATATCTACTAATGAGCAGTTCTTC. Its protein is CASSLSGGSISTNEQFF.

This chain links TRBV6-1 with TRBJ1-2; 7 nucleotides agree with TRBD1. Germline assignment: CDR1 MNHNS and CDR2 SASEGT. The V gene end was trimmed by 2 bases and the J gene end by 6 bases; junction bases not matched to a gene: 3. The CDR3 is 13 amino acids. Written as DNA, the CDR3 is TGTGCCAGCAGTGAAAGGGGGCTCGATGGCTACACCTTC. This translates into CASSERGLDGYTF.

This chain uses TRBV11-1 with TRBJ2-7; 8 bases fit TRBD1. The CDR3 has 15 residues. Germline-derived CDR1 and CDR2 are SGHAT and FQDESV (reference sequence). Trimming cost V 4 bases and J 4 bases; bases outside gene matches: 9. CDR3 nucleotides: TGTGCCAGCAGCTCCCGCGGACAGGGTATGTACGAGCAGTACTTC. This gives the protein CASSSRGQGMYEQYF.

The V gene is TRBV27, the J gene TRBJ2-5; a weak D match, TRBD2 (6 bases). The CDR3 extends over 14 amino acids. Germline CDR1 MNHEY, CDR2 SMNVEV (reference sequence). Trimming took off 6 bases at V and 1 base at J, with 12 bases between the two ends. Here the CDR3 reads CASRGLWGQETQYF. The DNA of the CDR3 is TGTGCCAGCAGGGGACTCTGGGGCCAAGAGACCCAGTACTTC.

V usage is TRBV2 and J usage is TRBJ1-5; 10 bases fit TRBD1. The CDR3 length is 15 residues. Losses at the gene ends were 5 bases for V and 2 bases for J; bases not matched to a gene: 3. Germline values: CDR1 SNHLY, CDR2 FYNNEI. The CDR3 sequence is CASSRGTGGNQPQHF. In DNA form, the CDR3 reads TGTGCCAGCAGTCGCGGGACAGGGGGCAATCAGCCCCAGCATTTT.

The chain uses TRBV7-9 and TRBJ2-7; 7 bases are a match to TRBD1. In germline, CDR1 is SEHNR, CDR2 FQNEAQ (reference sequence). V was clipped by 5 bases and J by 2 bases; unmatched bases: 21. This CDR3 has 19 amino acids. CDR3 in amino acids: CASSGHPGQNMVLTYEQYF. The CDR3 DNA is TGTGCCAGCAGCGGTCACCCGGGACAGAATATGGTCCTGACCTACGAGCAGTACTTC.

This sequence joins TRBV5-4 and TRBJ1-2; D is unresolved. Deletions cut 0 bases from V and 6 bases from J, with 12 bases between. In germline, CDR1 is SGHNT, CDR2 YYREEE (reference sequence). The CDR3 spans 14 residues. The DNA for the CDR3 is TGTGCCAGCAGCTTGGATCTGGAGAATGATGGCTACACCTTC. Translating it yields CASSLDLENDGYTF.

The chain combines TRBV18 with TRBJ1-4; 8 bases match TRBD1. The J segment lost 8 bases and the V segment lost 5 bases, leaving 10 bases of the junction unmatched. The CDR3 loop spans 15 amino acids. Germline loops: CDR1 KGHSH, CDR2 LQKENI. CDR3 nucleotides: TGTGCCAGCTCATCGCGGACAGGGAAGGGGGAAAAACTGTTTTTT. This codes for CASSSRTGKGEKLFF.

V and J are TRBV11-2 and TRBJ1-1; perhaps TRBD1 as D (6 bases). The ends were cut back, 7 bases at V and 6 bases at J, with 12 bases in the middle. Germline V gives CDR1 SGHAT, CDR2 FQNNGV. This CDR3 spans 12 amino acids. Here the CDR3 DNA reads TGTGCCAGCACCAAGGGGGTTGCTGAAGCTTTCTTT. Translation gives CASTKGVAEAFF.

The chain links TRBV7-9 to TRBJ1-6; 10 positions match TRBD1. The germline CDR1 and CDR2 sequences are SEHNR and FQNEAQ (reference sequence). There are 15 residues in the CDR3. Trimming took 3 bases from V and 7 from J; bases not matched to a gene: 3. DNA for the CDR3: TGTGCCAGCAGCTTCAGGACAGGGGGAAATTCACCCCTCCACTTT. This translates into CASSFRTGGNSPLHF.

The rearrangement links TRBV6-5 to TRBJ2-7; 10 nucleotides align to TRBD1. Germline V gives CDR1 MNHEY, CDR2 SVGAGI. Losses at the gene ends were 4 bases for V and 9 bases for J; bases not matched to a gene: 12. The CDR3 sequence is 15 residues long. The CDR3 loop reads CASSSPGQGLFPQYF. CDR3 nucleotides: TGTGCCAGCAGTTCCCCGGGACAGGGGCTCTTTCCGCAGTACTTC.

The J gene is TRBJ2-2, the V gene TRBV15; the match to TRBD1 covers 8 bases. The germline V gene has CDR1 LNHNV and CDR2 YYDKDF (reference sequence). V dropped 3 bases and J dropped 3; count of bases not matched to a gene: 6. The CDR3 is made up of 16 amino acids. CDR3 region: CATSRAGGSDTGELFF. As DNA, the CDR3 is TGTGCCACCAGCAGGGCAGGGGGCTCGGACACCGGGGAGCTGTTTTTT. Full variable domain (outside the CDR3, taken from reference TRBV15 and TRBJ2-2): DAMVIQNPRYQVTQFGKPVTLSCSQTLNHNVMYWYQQKSSQAPKLLFHYYDKDFNNEADTPDNFQSRRPNTSFCFLDIRSPGLGDTAMYLCATSRAGGSDTGELFFGEGSRLTVL.

This clone was seen a few times. The DNA of the CDR3 is TGTGCCAGCAGCGGAACCGGGAGGTGGGAGACCCAGTACTTC. As protein: CASSGTGRWETQYF. The chain uses TRBV13 and TRBJ2-5; 7 bases line up with TRBD2. The length of the CDR3 is 14 residues. After removal of 5 bases from V and 5 bases from J, the junction contained 8 bases not matched to a gene. Germline lookup yields CDR1 PRHDT and CDR2 FYEKMQ (reference sequence). Complete variable domain (other parts from reference TRBV13 and TRBJ2-5): AAGVIQSPRHLIKEKRETATLKCYPIPRHDTVYWYQQGPGQDPQFLISFYEKMQSDKGSIPDRFSAQQFSDYHSELNMSSLELGDSALYFCASSGTGRWETQYFGPGTRLLVL.

This sequence joins TRBV7-6 and TRBJ1-6, with D perhaps TRBD1 (5 bases). From germline, CDR1 is SGHVS and CDR2 FNYEAQ. V gave up 0 bases and J gave up 5 bases, with 11 bases separating them. The CDR3 consists of 16 residues. The DNA for the CDR3 is TGTGCCAGCAGCTTAGCACGCCCAGGGAATAATTCACCCCTCCACTTT. The encoded protein is CASSLARPGNNSPLHF.

The J gene is TRBJ2-5, the V gene TRBV2, with TRBD1 matching over 7 bases. This CDR3 is 15 amino acids long. The germline gives CDR1 SNHLY, CDR2 FYNNEI. V dropped 6 bases and J dropped 5; count of bases not matched to a gene: 12. The CDR3 DNA follows: TGTGCCAGCAGGACGCGGACAGGAACTGGGGAGACCCAGTACTTC. Translation gives CASRTRTGTGETQYF.

The rearrangement links TRBV4-2 to TRBJ1-6; TRBD1 agrees at 7 bases. The trim removed 1 base at V and 3 bases at J, leaving 9 bases unmatched. The CDR3 extends over 18 amino acids. Germline CDR1 and CDR2: LGHNA and YNFKEQ. The CDR3 protein is CASSQVLPGQHYNSPLHF. For the CDR3, the DNA is TGTGCCAGCAGCCAAGTCTTACCGGGACAGCACTATAATTCACCCCTCCACTTT.

This clone appeared a single time. This chain connects TRBV5-1 to TRBJ2-7; D is possibly TRBD1 (6 bases). V was shortened by 4 bases and J by 6 bases, with 14 bases between the two germline ends. The germline V gene encodes CDR1 SGHRS and CDR2 YFSETQ. CDR3 length: 13 residues. The CDR3 is CASSPPGVGEQYF. The DNA for the CDR3 is TGCGCCAGCAGCCCCCCAGGGGTAGGCGAGCAGTACTTC.

This clone was recorded once. The chain employs TRBV19 and TRBJ2-2; TRBD2 agrees at 11 bases. V trimming: 7 bases; J trimming: 4 bases; junction bases outside the gene matches: 5. Germline assignment: CDR1 LNHDA and CDR2 SQIVND (reference sequence). This CDR3 region has 15 residues. CDR3: CASNLAGGSTGELFF. CDR3 sequence (DNA): TGTGCCAGTAACCTAGCGGGAGGTTCCACCGGGGAGCTGTTTTTT.

The rearrangement links TRBV7-2 to TRBJ2-7, with D unclear. This CDR3 is 11 amino acids long. Trimming removed 3 bases from V and 10 bases from J, with 10 bases in between. The germline gives CDR1 SGHTA, CDR2 FQGNSA. CDR3 nucleotide sequence: TGTGCCAGCAGCTTTGGTCCAGTACAGTACTTC. Translated: CASSFGPVQYF.

This rearrangement joins TRBV11-2 to TRBJ1-5, with TRBD1 matching over 12 bases. V gave up 8 bases and J gave up 5 bases; unmatched junction bases: 4. The CDR3 is 14 residues long. The germline V gene encodes CDR1 SGHAT and CDR2 FQNNGV. The CDR3 DNA sequence: TGTGCCAGCGGGGACAGGGGGCGATATCAGCCCCAGCATTTT. This sequence encodes CASGDRGRYQPQHF.

The chain carries TRBV5-6 and TRBJ2-3; 11 nucleotides agree with TRBD1. Germline V gives CDR1 SGHDT, CDR2 YYEEEE. There are 15 residues in the CDR3. J gave up 2 bases and V 6 bases, and 5 bases lay outside the gene matches. The CDR3 spells CASTRDRGSTDTQYF. CDR3 nucleotides: TGTGCCAGCACCCGGGACAGGGGGTCCACAGATACGCAGTATTTT.

This rearrangement joins TRBV2 to TRBJ2-6; D not certain. Germline CDR1 and CDR2: SNHLY and FYNNEI. The CDR3 runs to 15 residues. Deletions cut 5 bases from V and 0 bases from J, with 8 bases between. The CDR3 protein is CASSLQSSGANVLTF. In DNA, the CDR3 is TGTGCCAGCAGTCTACAGAGCTCTGGGGCCAACGTCCTGACTTTC.

The rearrangement links TRBV28 to TRBJ1-5; no clear D. V was clipped by 7 bases and J by 1 base, with 11 bases between them. This CDR3 is 14 amino acids long. Germline lookup yields CDR1 MDHEN and CDR2 SYDVKM. CDR3: CASISMGSNQPQHF. Written as DNA, the CDR3 is TGTGCCAGCATCTCCATGGGCAGCAATCAGCCCCAGCATTTT.

This clone has just one count. This rearrangement joins TRBV2 to TRBJ1-2, with TRBD1 identical over 8 bases. The CDR3 spans 15 residues. Per the germline V gene, CDR1 is SNHLY and CDR2 is FYNNEI. V lost 2 bases and J lost 8; bases outside the gene matches: 10. CDR3 sequence: CASSEIRQGLEGYTF. The CDR3 DNA reads as TGTGCCAGCAGTGAAATCAGACAGGGGCTAGAGGGCTACACCTTC.

This rearrangement joins TRBV5-1 to TRBJ2-7; perhaps TRBD1 as D (6 bases). This CDR3 region has 13 residues. Germline-derived CDR1 and CDR2 are SGHRS and YFSETQ. V lost 2 bases to trimming and J lost 6 bases, with 12 bases between them. This chain's CDR3 is CASSLSQGREQYF. CDR3 sequence (DNA): TGCGCCAGCAGCTTATCACAGGGCCGCGAGCAGTACTTC. Full variable domain (rest looked up from reference TRBV5-1 and TRBJ2-7): KAGVTQTPRYLIKTRGQQVTLSCSPISGHRSVSWYQQTPGQGLQFLFEYFSETQRNKGNFPGRFSGRQFSNSRSEMNVSTLELGDSALYLCASSLSQGREQYFGPGTRLTVT.

The chain uses TRBV21-1 and TRBJ2-2; the D call in the table, TRBD1, was not verified against the DNA. TRBV21-1 is tagged as a pseudogene. The CDR3 totals 15 residues. The CDR3 sequence: CASSAGQGCTGELFF. CDR3 sequence (DNA): TGTGCCAGCAGCGCAGGACAGGGGTGCACCGGGGAGCTGTTTTTT.

This clone was detected a few times. This chain connects TRBV2 to TRBJ2-7, with a weak D call TRBD2 (5 bases). The CDR3 consists of 15 residues. Germline CDR1 is SNHLY and CDR2 is FYNNEI. V was pared by 4 bases and J by 6 bases, with 19 bases between. CDR3 amino acids: CASSGRRTQVGEQYF. The DNA of the CDR3 is TGTGCCAGCAGTGGCAGGAGGACGCAGGTGGGCGAGCAGTACTTC.

V and J are TRBV28 and TRBJ1-6, with D possibly matching TRBD1 (5 bases). This CDR3 has 16 residues. The germline V gene encodes CDR1 MDHEN and CDR2 SYDVKM. V gave up 5 bases and J gave up 0 bases, with 11 bases separating them. The chain's CDR3 is CASSPRGGSYNSPLHF. The CDR3 DNA sequence: TGTGCCAGCAGTCCACGGGGGGGCTCCTATAATTCACCCCTCCACTTT. Looking up the rest from reference TRBV28 and TRBJ1-6 gives the full variable domain: DVKVTQSSRYLVKRTGEKVFLECVQDMDHENMFWYRQDPGLGLRLIYFSYDVKMKEKGDIPEGYSVSREKKERFSLILESASTNQTSMYLCASSPRGGSYNSPLHFGNGTRLTVT.

This clone is a singleton in its sample. CDR3 DNA: TGTGCCAGCAGTGCGGAGGAGGGAAAGCCCCAGCATTTT. As protein: CASSAEEGKPQHF. This chain connects TRBV2 to TRBJ1-5, with no clear D. V was cut by 4 bases and J by 8 bases, with 12 bases left in between. Germline lookup yields CDR1 SNHLY and CDR2 FYNNEI. The CDR3 is 13 amino acids.